The 31 T cell receptor delta chains presented below share a single source sample, sequenced in a study of γδ T cells in repeated Plasmodium falciparum infection. Flow sorting of PBMC yielded separate Vgamma9/Vdelta2+ and Vdelta2-negative gammadelta T cell populations for bulk repertoire analysis. TCRdb reprocessed the multiplex PCR reads using CATT. This sample has approximately 90,000 delta-chain clones, with 0.75% to 1% found just once. Source material: gamma-delta T cells from blood. The receptor set was obtained from a pool of human donors (malaria-infected and uninfected, not separated).

In regard to this clone: TCRdb records a much larger clone's protein for this DNA, with a difference at residue 13 that likely arises from a read error; the protein given is the translation of the DNA. This chain links TRDV2 with TRDJ1; D remains ambiguous. TCRdb carries no J gene annotation; the J gene was assigned here by matching the DNA with germline. The CDR3 covers 18 residues. In germline, CDR1 is GEAIGNYY, CDR2 EKD. With 3 bases removed from V and 6 bases from J, the gap between germline ends came to 28 bases. The CDR3 bases are TGTGCCTGTGACCACGTCCTCCGTACTGCCGATTCCAGCAATAAACTCATCTTT. Translation: CACDHVLRTADSSNKLIF.

There are a few counts of this clone. Given a far larger clone just one base away, this is likely a sequencing read error. The identical CDR3 is also encoded by other nucleotide sequences in the sample. The chain uses TRDV1 and TRDJ1, with 10 bases aligning to TRDD3. Germline CDR1 TSWWSYY, CDR2 QGS. The CDR3 runs 21 residues. J was trimmed by 1 base and V by 1 base; bases with no gene match: 18. CDR3: CALGERLPTQLGDTGTDKLIF. CDR3 bases: TGTGCTCTTGGGGAACGCCTCCCTACGCAGTTGGGGGATACTGGCACCGATAAACTCATCTTT.

The table lists this clone with a few counts. The protein recorded in TCRdb matches a much larger clone and deviates from this DNA's translation at residue 3, suggesting a read error; the protein here is obtained by translating the DNA. V usage is TRDV1 and J usage is TRDJ1; TRDD2 or TRDD3 may be the D gene (5 bases each). TCRdb carries no J gene annotation; the J gene was assigned here by matching the DNA with germline. Germline-derived CDR1 and CDR2 are TSWWSYY and QGS. CDR3 length: 21 residues. CDR3 sequence: CAPGPPLLRLSPVAHTDKLIF. The CDR3 DNA reads as TGTGCTCCTGGGCCCCCGCTCCTTCGTCTATCCCCGGTGGCCCACACCGATAAACTCATCTTT.

The sample holds a few counts of this clone. The protein TCRdb gives is from a much larger clone and does not agree with this DNA's translation at residue 3, likely a read error; the protein shown here comes from the DNA. The rearrangement joins TRDV2 to TRDJ1; 9 bases match TRDD3. TCRdb carries no J gene annotation; the J gene was assigned here by matching the DNA with germline. The CDR3 runs to 17 residues. CDR1 and CDR2 from the germline V gene are GEAIGNYY and EKD. The CDR3 reads CAYDPLGDMDYTDKLIF. The CDR3 coding sequence is TGTGCCTATGACCCGTTGGGGGATATGGACTACACCGATAAACTCATCTTT.

This clone has a handful of counts. The mismatch at residue 5 between this DNA's translation and the TCRdb protein of a much larger clone likely reflects a read error; the protein shown is translated from the DNA. This chain joins TRDV1 and TRDJ1, with unresolved D. Germline CDR1 reads TSWWSYY; CDR2 reads QGS. V lost 4 bases and J 2 bases, leaving 26 bases between the germline ends. The CDR3 length is 19 residues. This chain's CDR3 is CALGGLESSRSFITDKLIF. CDR3 nucleotides: TGTGCTCTTGGGGGACTAGAGTCGTCCCGGTCCTTTATTACCGATAAACTCATCTTT.

About this clone itself: This likely came from a read error, as a far larger clone is one base away. The same CDR3 can be traced to other DNA sequences in this sample. The chain has TRDV2 and TRDJ1, with 8 bases identical to TRDD3. The J gene, missing from TCRdb, was assigned here through DNA to germline matching. This CDR3 contains 20 residues. Germline V gene lookup returns CDR1 GEAIGNYY and CDR2 EKD. CDR3 sequence reads: CACDTVYPGDIVQGTDKLIF. CDR3 bases: TGTGCTTGTGACACCGTTTATCCGGGGGATATTGTACAGGGCACCGATAAACTCATCTTT.

This clone appeared a few times. The protein in TCRdb stems from a much larger clone and differs at residue 14 from this DNA's translation, likely a read error; here the protein is translated from the DNA. The chain links TRDV1 to TRDJ1; D is unclear. The J gene, left out of TCRdb, was set here by checking the DNA against germline. Germline CDR1 is TSWWSYY and CDR2 is QGS. V dropped 0 bases and J dropped 4 bases, with 24 bases sitting between them. This CDR3 spans 19 amino acids. CDR3 nucleotides: TGTGCTCTTGGGGAACTAAAGGTGACTACTGTTCGGTACATCGATAAACTCATCTTT. Translating it yields CALGELKVTTVRYIDKLIF.

Remarks on this clone: TCRdb assigns this DNA the protein of a much larger clone, which departs from its translation at residue 14; this likely reflects a read error, and the protein shown comes from translating the DNA. This chain joins TRDV2 and TRDJ1, with D unresolved. The V end lost 0 bases, the J end lost 4 bases, and 26 bases lay between the germline ends. Per germline, CDR1 GEAIGNYY and CDR2 EKD. This CDR3 has 19 amino acids. This CDR3 reads CACDTVAATPNTSCDKLIF. CDR3 DNA: TGTGCCTGTGACACCGTCGCCGCGACCCCTAACACCTCCTGCGATAAACTCATCTTT.

A note on this clone: A read error is likely here: a far larger clone is one base away. Other nucleotide sequences in the sample specify the same CDR3. The V gene reported is TRDV1; the J gene is uncalled. Germline assignment: CDR1 TSWWSYY and CDR2 QGS. The CDR3 is 16 residues long. CDR3: CALGEIGGLGTGPLIF. CDR3 DNA: TGTGCTCTTGGGGAAATTGGTGGGCTGGGGACCGGGCCCCTGATCTTC.

This clone was picked up a small number of times. A far larger clone is one nucleotide away, so this likely arose from a read error. In the same sample, other DNA sequences code for this CDR3. The chain employs TRDV2 and TRDJ1; TRDD3 matches at 8 bases. No J segment appears in TCRdb, so it was assigned here by matching the sequence to germline. CDR1 is GEAIGNYY and CDR2 is EKD in the germline V gene. The CDR3 runs to 23 residues. The CDR3 nucleotides read TGCGCCTGTGACTCTGAGGGGGATAAAAGAGAGGTTTTGGGATCTAGTCGTACCGATAAACTCATCTTT. Its protein is CACDSEGDKREVLGSSRTDKLIF.

This clone has only a few counts. The mismatch at residue 5 between this DNA's translation and the TCRdb protein of a much larger clone likely reflects a read error; the protein shown is translated from the DNA. The chain employs TRDV1 and TRDJ1; 11 positions agree with TRDD3. TCRdb carries no J gene annotation; the J gene was assigned here by matching the DNA with germline. There are 19 residues in the CDR3. The junction had 21 bases not matched to a gene; V was cut back by 4 bases and J by 8 bases. Germline assignment: CDR1 TSWWSYY and CDR2 QGS. For the CDR3, the DNA is TGTGCTCTTGGGGTCCGTCGTCTTCCTACTTGGGGGATACGGATAAAACTCATCTTT. Translating gives CALGVRRLPTWGIRIKLIF.

This clone came up a few times. The protein TCRdb gives is from a much larger clone and does not agree with this DNA's translation at residue 7, likely a read error; the protein shown here comes from the DNA. This chain links TRDV1 with TRDJ1, with D uncertain. This CDR3 comprises 14 residues. Germline V gene data show CDR1 as TSWWSYY and CDR2 as QGS. V was pared by 3 bases and J by 0 bases, with 8 bases between. The CDR3 sequence: CALGEIGYTDKLIF. CDR3 DNA: TGTGCTCTTGGGGAGATAGGGTACACCGATAAACTCATCTTT.

This clone was detected many times. This may be a read error, as it is one base from a much larger clone. The sample contains more than one DNA sequence encoding this CDR3. The genes are TRDV1 and TRDJ1; D possibly uses TRDD2 or TRDD3 (5 bases each). The CDR3 consists of 23 residues. The V end was cut by 3 bases, the J end by 0 bases, with 35 bases between. The germline V gene encodes CDR1 TSWWSYY and CDR2 QGS. CDR3 in DNA: TGTGCTCTTGGGGAGCTGAGGCCTTATAGCCTACCGGGGGGTAACCATAACACCGATAAACTCATCTTT. This translates into CALGELRPYSLPGGNHNTDKLIF.

Of note for this clone: TCRdb shows a much larger clone's protein in place of this DNA's translation, and the two differ at residue 8, likely through a read error; the protein shown is translated from the DNA. V usage is TRDV2 and J usage is TRDJ1; tentatively, D is TRDD3 (6 bases). The J gene is not listed in TCRdb, so it was assigned here from a DNA match to germline. The CDR3 has 16 residues. Per germline, CDR1 GEAIGNYY and CDR2 EKD. V was clipped by 3 bases and J by 1 base, with 17 bases between them. The CDR3 loop is CACDAMGGSSTDKLIF. CDR3 DNA: TGTGCCTGTGACGCGATGGGGGGTAGCTCCACCGATAAACTCATCTTT.

This clone was recorded at least ten times. This probably arose from a read error, given a far larger clone one base away. This specimen includes other DNA sequences encoding the same CDR3. The chain uses TRDV1 and TRDJ1; 8 nucleotides line up with TRDD3. Germline V gives CDR1 TSWWSYY, CDR2 QGS. The CDR3 extends over 19 amino acids. As DNA, the CDR3 is TGTGCTCTTGGGGATCACTTAGTTAGCCGGGGGATAACCAAGGATAAACTCATCTTC. It translates to CALGDHLVSRGITKDKLIF.

This clone was picked up many times. Within the sample, other DNA sequences also encode this same CDR3. The CDR3 is CACDTGGYASWDTRQMFF. The CDR3 DNA is TGTGCCTGTGACACCGGGGGATACGCTTCCTGGGACACCCGACAGATGTTTTTC. The chain uses TRDV2 and TRDJ3; 10 positions agree with TRDD3. Trimming cost V 0 bases and J 1 base; bases outside gene matches: 2. The V gene's germline CDR1 is GEAIGNYY and CDR2 EKD. CDR3 length equals 18 residues.

This clone was seen a handful of times. A far more abundant clone sits one base away, making this likely a read error. The sample contains more than one DNA sequence encoding this CDR3. The V segment is TRDV2, and no J call was made; no check of the table's D call, TRDD3, against the DNA was made. CDR3 length: 18 amino acids. Germline loops: CDR1 GEAIGNYY, CDR2 EKD. For the CDR3, the DNA is TGTGCCTGTGATCTAATTACTGGGGGATACGCGGGGACCGATAAGCTCATCTTT. Protein: CACDLITGGYAGTDKLIF.

This clone was seen ten or more times. A far bigger clonotype differs at one base, so this is likely a read error. Distinct nucleotide sequences in the sample also encode this CDR3. The V call is TRDV2, the J call TRDJ1; 11 positions match TRDD3. CDR3 length: 23 residues. V was clipped by 0 bases and J by 0 bases; unmatched bases: 23. In germline, CDR1 is GEAIGNYY, CDR2 EKD. For the CDR3, the DNA is TGTGCCTGTGACACCGGCGGGGGGTCCTACGGGCATACTGGGGGATATAACACCGATAAACTCATCTTT. It yields the protein CACDTGGGSYGHTGGYNTDKLIF.

This clone was counted a few times. The protein recorded in TCRdb matches a much larger clone and deviates from this DNA's translation at residue 9, suggesting a read error; the protein here is obtained by translating the DNA. The rearrangement joins TRDV1 to TRDJ1; 10 nucleotides match TRDD3. TCRdb does not report a J gene; here it was assigned by matching the DNA to germline references. Trimming cost V 0 bases and J 0 bases; bases outside gene matches: 19. The CDR3 sequence is 22 residues long. Germline V CDR1 and CDR2: TSWWSYY, QGS. CDR3 protein: CALGELSYSVLLGDAYTDKLIF. The CDR3 nucleotides read TGTGCTCTTGGGGAACTAAGCTACAGCGTCTTACTGGGGGATGCTTACACCGATAAACTCATCTTT.

For this clone: TCRdb shows a much larger clone's protein in place of this DNA's translation, and the two differ at residue 4, likely through a read error; the protein shown is translated from the DNA. CDR3 nucleotides: TGTGCCTGTAACTCTTTACTGGGGGATACGCGTAAAGAGCTAACACTCATCTTT. Amino acid sequence: CACNSLLGDTRKELTLIF. The chain couples TRDV2 to TRDJ1; TRDD3 aligns across 13 bases. Looked up from germline, CDR1 is GEAIGNYY and CDR2 is EKD. The CDR3 has 18 amino acids. V dropped 6 bases and J dropped 10; count of bases not matched to a gene: 22.

In this sample, this clone turned up a few times. A read error likely explains this, since a far larger clone differs by one base. Other DNA sequences within the sample encode an identical CDR3. This chain uses TRDV2 with TRDJ1; unclear D gene. The J gene is not listed in TCRdb, so it was assigned here from a DNA match to germline. Germline assignment: CDR1 GEAIGNYY and CDR2 EKD. The CDR3 extends over 18 amino acids. DNA for the CDR3: TGTGCCTGCGACACAATCCCCGGGAATGAGAGAGGGACCGATAAACTCATCTTT. It encodes CACDTIPGNERGTDKLIF.

In its sample, this clone was seen a few times. TCRdb has a much larger clone's protein, which differs at residue 15 from the translation of this DNA, likely because of a read error; what is shown is the protein translated from the DNA. This chain links TRDV2 with TRDJ1, with 12 bases that match TRDD3. No J gene is reported in TCRdb; it was inferred here by comparing the DNA with germline. This CDR3 has 19 residues. Germline values: CDR1 GEAIGNYY, CDR2 EKD. The chain's CDR3 is CACDTTPVLGDTATEKLIF. CDR3 nucleotides: TGTGCCTGTGACACCACTCCCGTACTGGGGGATACTGCCACCGAGAAACTCATCTTT.

This clone came up a few times. The protein held in TCRdb is that of a much larger clone and does not match this DNA's translation at residue 11, likely because of a read error; the protein shown is translated from the DNA. The rearrangement links TRDV1 to TRDJ1; D perhaps matches TRDD2 (5 bases). Since TCRdb gives no J gene, matching the DNA to germline was used here to assign it. Deletions cut 0 bases from V and 3 bases from J, with 14 bases between. This CDR3 region has 16 residues. Per germline, CDR1 TSWWSYY and CDR2 QGS. The DNA of the CDR3 is TGTGCTCTTGGGGAACTGTGTTTCCTGTACGCCGATAAACTCATCTTT. Protein product: CALGELCFLYADKLIF.

Remarks on this clone: TCRdb lists the protein of a much larger clone for this DNA, which differs at residue 18, so this is likely a read error; the protein given here is translated from the DNA itself. The chain couples TRDV1 to TRDJ1; no reliable D call. The J gene, left out of TCRdb, was set here by checking the DNA against germline. Germline V gene sequence: CDR1 TSWWSYY, CDR2 QGS. V gave up 0 bases and J gave up 0 bases, with 50 bases separating them. The CDR3 is 29 residues long. CDR3 residues: CALGELVFPDFYPLPIWSPFSSYTDKLIF. The CDR3 coding sequence is TGTGCTCTTGGGGAACTAGTTTTCCCAGATTTCTACCCACTGCCCATCTGGTCTCCTTTTTCGTCTTACACCGATAAACTCATCTTT.

This clone was detected only a few times. Translating this DNA gives a protein that differs at residue 6 from the TCRdb one, which belongs to a much larger clone; a read error is likely, and the protein shown is this translation. The chain is built from TRDV1 and TRDJ1, with D hard to call. CDR1 is TSWWSYY, CDR2 QGS, per germline. The CDR3 has 17 amino acids. The V gene lost 2 bases and the J gene lost 0 bases, with 16 bases spanning the gap. CDR3 in amino acids: CALGECEGSLNTDKLIF. The CDR3 region has the DNA TGTGCTCTTGGGGAATGTGAGGGGTCCCTAAACACCGATAAACTCATCTTT.

This clone came up a few times. One base separates it from a far larger clone, so it is likely a read error. Within the sample, other DNA sequences also encode this same CDR3. The CDR3 spells CALGELPPPVLGDATYTDKLIF. DNA for the CDR3: TGCGCTCTTGGGGAACTTCCCCCCCCAGTACTGGGGGATGCAACGTACACCGATAAACTCATCTTT. The chain uses TRDV1 and TRDJ1; TRDD3 matches at 10 bases. The germline gives CDR1 TSWWSYY, CDR2 QGS. The CDR3 is made up of 22 amino acids.

The sample holds a few counts of this clone. This DNA's translation and the protein TCRdb lists, from a much larger clone, do not match at residue 5, likely due to a read error; the protein shown is translated from the DNA. V is TRDV2 and J is TRDJ1; 13 bases fit TRDD3. As TCRdb names no J gene, one was assigned here on the basis of a DNA match to germline. The germline gives CDR1 GEAIGNYY, CDR2 EKD. This CDR3 contains 18 residues. V lost 3 bases, J lost 0 bases, and 9 bases stayed unmatched. CDR3 amino acids: CACDSLLGDTRDTDKLIF. The CDR3 nucleotides read TGTGCCTGTGACTCCTTACTGGGGGATACGCGAGACACCGATAAACTCATCTTT.

This clone was seen repeatedly, ten times or more. The protein recorded in TCRdb matches a much larger clone and deviates from this DNA's translation at residue 8, suggesting a read error; the protein here is obtained by translating the DNA. This chain links TRDV1 with TRDJ1; D not certain. Trimming shortened V by 3 bases and J by 0 bases, and 17 bases separated the two germline ends. CDR3 length: 17 residues. Germline values: CDR1 TSWWSYY, CDR2 QGS. In DNA form, the CDR3 reads TGTGCTCTTGGGGACGTCCCTAGGGGTTTGTACACCGATAAACTCATCTTT. Its protein is CALGDVPRGLYTDKLIF.

This clone was seen only a few times. TCRdb's entry gives the protein of a much larger clone, which mismatches this DNA's translation at residue 3, likely from a read error; the protein reported here is translated from the DNA. The chain joins TRDV2 to TRDJ1, with D possibly being TRDD3 (5 bases). Here the J gene came from matching the DNA to germline, since TCRdb omits it. CDR1 GEAIGNYY and CDR2 EKD come from the germline V gene. The CDR3 has 15 amino acids. The CDR3 spells CAYDILGMGTDKLIF. CDR3 in DNA: TGTGCCTATGACATTCTTGGGATGGGCACCGATAAACTCATCTTT.

This clone was seen at least ten times. The chain links TRDV1 to TRDJ1; 8 bases align to TRDD3. J gave up 0 bases and V 7 bases, and 34 bases lay outside the gene matches. Germline V gene sequence: CDR1 TSWWSYY, CDR2 QGS. This CDR3 is built from 24 residues. In DNA form, the CDR3 reads TGTGCTCTTGTCGGTCCCCCCCTTGCTGGTTTACTGGGGGTCACTACCCTGTACACCGATAAACTCATCTTT. Protein: CALVGPPLAGLLGVTTLYTDKLIF.

This clone has a handful of counts. One base separates it from a far larger clone, so it is likely a read error. Other DNA sequences within the sample encode an identical CDR3. The chain couples TRDV1 to TRDJ1, with 11 bases that match TRDD3. Germline CDR1 and CDR2: TSWWSYY and QGS. There are 19 residues in the CDR3. J gave up 7 bases and V 4 bases, and 20 bases lay outside the gene matches. CDR3: CALGVEAFLTTGGYGKLIF. The CDR3 DNA is TGTGCTCTTGGGGTCGAGGCCTTCCTTACAACTGGGGGATATGGTAAACTCATCTTT.